Shown below are 27 T cell receptor beta chains from a single sample sequenced in a study of patients and donors after allogeneic stem cell transplantation (dated by TCRdb to about 2020). The library was obtained by RT-PCR. This sample was sequenced with a NextSeq 550. TCRdb trimmed public reads at Q25 via fastp, called clones via MiXCR and kept in-frame beta chains. Identical CDR3 proteins give one entry, which carries the most common genes and DNA. The sample data list 390,000 or so distinct CDR3 sequences, and 16% of these were observed just once. Over 6% of the sample goes to the ten largest clones. Sequenced: blood, either unsorted or a sorted T cell fraction (not recorded which). Source of these receptors: a human donor who was either an allogeneic HSCT recipient or a stem cell or donor lymphocyte infusion donor (not recorded which). It is not recorded whose cells these are; they may come from a transplant donor.

The chain employs TRBV6-5 and TRBJ1-3; D might be TRBD1 (5 bases). Germline CDR1 and CDR2: MNHEY and SVGAGI. Deletions cut 2 bases from V and 0 bases from J, with 20 bases between. The CDR3 spans 19 residues. CDR3 nucleotide sequence: TGTGCCAGCAGTTACGGGGGACCCGAAACCCTGAGCTCTGGAAACACCATATATTTT. Amino acids: CASSYGGPETLSSGNTIYF.

This clonotype was counted only a few times. The rearrangement joins TRBV20-1 to TRBJ2-6; D ambiguous. Germline V gene data show CDR1 as DFQATT and CDR2 as SNEGSKA (reference sequence). Trimming took off 8 bases at V and 7 bases at J, with 15 bases between the two ends. The CDR3 length is 13 residues. The CDR3 reads CSLESLGANVLTF. In DNA, the CDR3 is TGCAGTTTGGAGTCCCTTGGAGCCAACGTCCTGACTTTC.

This clonotype was detected ten times or more. This sequence joins TRBV7-2 and TRBJ2-4, with D perhaps matching TRBD2 (5 bases). V was shortened by 4 bases and J by 5 bases, with 15 bases between the two germline ends. Germline CDR1 SGHTA, CDR2 FQGNSA. The CDR3 runs 15 residues. For the CDR3, the DNA is TGTGCCAGCAGCTCGTTTACTAGTTTCCAAAACATTCAGTACTTC. Encoded protein: CASSSFTSFQNIQYF.

The chain combines TRBV7-9 with TRBJ2-7, with D tentatively TRBD1 or TRBD2 (5 bases each). CDR1 is SEHNR and CDR2 is FQNEAQ in the germline V gene (reference sequence). The length of the CDR3 is 13 residues. V lost 10 bases and J 3 bases, leaving 16 bases between the germline ends. The CDR3 sequence is CATLGTANYEQYF. The CDR3 nucleotides read TGTGCCACCCTTGGGACGGCCAACTACGAGCAGTACTTC.

This clonotype was detected ten times or more. V and J are TRBV5-1 and TRBJ2-1; unclear D gene. Per the germline V gene, CDR1 is SGHRS and CDR2 is YFSETQ. V was clipped by 2 bases and J by 6 bases, with 27 bases between them. This CDR3 contains 19 residues. The CDR3 sequence is CASSLIRFGPQAPFNEQFF. CDR3 DNA sequence: TGCGCCAGCAGCTTAATCCGGTTCGGGCCCCAAGCACCGTTCAATGAGCAGTTCTTC.

The V gene is TRBV18, the J gene TRBJ1-5; no reliable D call. Germline V gene data show CDR1 as KGHSH and CDR2 as LQKENI. V lost 6 bases to trimming and J lost 4 bases, with 10 bases between them. CDR3 length equals 13 residues. CDR3 loop: CASSAVKNQPQHF. The CDR3 DNA sequence: TGTGCCAGCTCCGCGGTGAAAAATCAGCCCCAGCATTTT.

The genes are TRBV9 and TRBJ1-3; TRBD1 might be the D (6 bases). CDR3 length: 17 residues. Germline V gene sequence: CDR1 SGDLS, CDR2 YYNGEE. V shed 0 bases and J shed 0 bases, with 13 bases lying between them. The CDR3 loop is CASSVGPSRGSGNTIYF. The CDR3 DNA is TGTGCCAGCAGCGTAGGACCCTCCAGGGGCTCTGGAAACACCATATATTTT.

In this sample, this clonotype turned up a few times. V gene TRBV7-2 combines with J gene TRBJ1-1, with TRBD1 as a possible D gene (5 bases). V gave up 5 bases and J gave up 6 bases, with 16 bases separating them. The CDR3 runs to 14 residues. Per the germline V gene, CDR1 is SGHTA and CDR2 is FQGNSA. The CDR3 nucleotides are TGTGCCAGCAGCCCAAGGCAGGGTAGCGCTGAAGCTTTCTTT. Protein sequence: CASSPRQGSAEAFF.

This chain joins TRBV4-1 and TRBJ2-3; 8 bases match TRBD2. Germline CDR1 and CDR2: MGHRA and YSYEKL. The CDR3 runs to 17 residues. V was clipped by 1 base and J by 5 bases; unmatched bases: 11. The CDR3 reads CASSQGGAGLGIDTQYF. The CDR3 nucleotides read TGCGCCAGCAGCCAAGGTGGGGCGGGACTAGGAATAGATACGCAGTATTTT.

There are many counts of this clonotype. The V and J genes are TRBV6-2 or TRBV6-3 and TRBJ1-3; 8 nucleotides match TRBD1. V gave up 5 bases and J gave up 0 bases; unmatched junction bases: 18. This CDR3 is 20 amino acids long. Germline lookup yields CDR1 MNHEY and CDR2 SVGEGT. CDR3 in DNA: TGTGCCAGCAGTCGCGAGACCGGACAGGGCGGGAACGGCTCTGGAAACACCATATATTTT. Its translation is CASSRETGQGGNGSGNTIYF.

J is TRBJ2-2 and V is TRBV12-3 or TRBV12-4; D gene unclear. CDR3 length: 15 amino acids. Trimming stripped 1 base from V and 0 bases from J, with 6 bases between. CDR3 region: CASSLDGPNTGELFF. CDR3 in DNA: TGTGCCAGCAGTTTAGACGGACCGAACACCGGGGAGCTGTTTTTT.

V and J are TRBV7-8 and TRBJ1-3; weak D call: TRBD1 (5 bases). The ends were cut back, 7 bases at V and 2 bases at J, with 15 bases in the middle. The V gene's germline CDR1 is SGHVS and CDR2 FQNEAQ. This CDR3 comprises 15 residues. The CDR3 sequence is CASIPRGGPGNTIYF. For the CDR3, the DNA is TGTGCCAGCATCCCCCGGGGGGGACCTGGAAACACCATATATTTT.

This clonotype occurred a few times. The V call is TRBV20-1, the J call TRBJ1-2; no firm D call. The CDR3 extends over 13 amino acids. Germline loops: CDR1 DFQATT, CDR2 SNEGSKA (reference sequence). The ends were cut back, 2 bases at V and 8 bases at J, with 15 bases in the middle. CDR3 DNA sequence: TGCAGTGCTAGACCGCCTCCGGACTGGGGCTACACCTTC. This sequence encodes CSARPPPDWGYTF.

The chain employs TRBV7-9 and TRBJ2-2; D gene uncertain. Looked up from germline, CDR1 is SEHNR and CDR2 is FQNEAQ (reference sequence). Trimming cost V 3 bases and J 6 bases, with 8 bases left between them. CDR3 length equals 13 residues. The CDR3 bases are TGTGCCAGCAGCTTTGTAGTCTCCGGGGAGCTGTTTTTT. It encodes CASSFVVSGELFF. Supplemented by reference TRBV7-9 and TRBJ2-2, the full variable domain reads DTGVSQNPRHKITKRGQNVTFRCDPISEHNRLYWYRQTLGQGPEFLTYFQNEAQLEKSRLLSDRFSAERPKGSFSTLEIQRTEQGDSAMYLCASSFVVSGELFFGEGSRLTVL.

This chain joins TRBV7-9 and TRBJ1-1, with 7 bases identical to TRBD1. The V gene's germline CDR1 is SEHNR and CDR2 FQNEAQ (reference sequence). V was pared by 5 bases and J by 0 bases, with 9 bases of the junction left unmatched. The CDR3 loop spans 16 amino acids. CDR3 nucleotides: TGTGCCAGCAGCCCCGCAGGGGGGAGCCTGAACACTGAAGCTTTCTTT. Its translation is CASSPAGGSLNTEAFF.

Regarding this clonotype: The junction does not match germline at one end; this may be a read error. J is TRBJ1-2 and V is TRBV10-3, with 10 bases fitting TRBD1. Germline V gene data show CDR1 as ENHRY and CDR2 as SYGVKD. This CDR3 has 16 amino acids. The DNA of the CDR3 is TGTGCCATCAGCCCGGGACAGGGGCTTTCTAATTATGGCTACACCTTC. Protein: CAISPGQGLSNYGYTF.

This clonotype was recorded a few times. The rearrangement joins TRBV9 to TRBJ2-1; 11 bases align to TRBD2. Germline V gene sequence: CDR1 SGDLS, CDR2 YYNGEE. The trim removed 4 bases at V and 6 bases at J, leaving 9 bases unmatched. This CDR3 contains 16 residues. CDR3: CASSPSVSGGGNEQFF. The DNA for the CDR3 is TGTGCCAGCAGCCCCTCGGTTAGCGGGGGGGGCAATGAGCAGTTCTTC.

The chain carries TRBV15 and TRBJ2-7; D gene ambiguous. Trimming stripped 4 bases from V and 4 bases from J, with 17 bases between. Germline values: CDR1 LNHNV, CDR2 YYDKDF (reference sequence). The CDR3 length is 15 residues. The CDR3 nucleotides read TGTGCCACCAGCACGCAAGGGCAGTCGACTTACGAGCAGTACTTC. As protein: CATSTQGQSTYEQYF.

This chain connects TRBV2 to TRBJ1-3; no firm D call. The V end lost 6 bases, the J end lost 1 base, and 10 bases lay between the germline ends. The CDR3 contains 14 residues. Germline V lookup: CDR1 SNHLY, CDR2 FYNNEI. As DNA, the CDR3 is TGTGCCAGCAGCGACACTAGATCTGGAAACACCATATATTTT. This translates into CASSDTRSGNTIYF.

Ten or more counts support this clonotype. The chain couples TRBV29-1 to TRBJ2-1, with 10 positions matching TRBD2. The CDR3 totals 13 residues. CDR1 is SQVTM and CDR2 is ANQGSEA in the germline V gene. The ends lost 2 bases at V and 9 bases at J; junction bases unmatched: 4. The CDR3: CSVESGRDIEQFF. The CDR3 DNA follows: TGCAGCGTTGAAAGCGGGAGGGATATTGAGCAGTTCTTC.

V and J are TRBV7-3 and TRBJ2-5; 8 bases are shared with TRBD1. The CDR3 length is 16 residues. Per germline, CDR1 SGHTA and CDR2 FQGTGA. V was pared by 0 bases and J by 1 base, with 4 bases of the junction left unmatched. The CDR3 sequence: CASSLTRDRGQETQYF. In DNA form, the CDR3 reads TGTGCCAGCAGCTTAACGAGAGACAGGGGCCAAGAGACCCAGTACTTC.

In its sample, this clonotype was seen many times. The gene calls are TRBV12-3 or TRBV12-4 and TRBJ1-3; the D is unclear. There are 14 residues in the CDR3. V lost 6 bases, J lost 3 bases, and 12 bases lay in between. CDR3 loop: CASSPEVVGNTIYF. DNA for the CDR3: TGTGCCAGCAGCCCAGAGGTAGTTGGAAACACCATATATTTT.

The CDR3 region is CASSSWDRLNTEAFF. CDR3 nucleotides: TGTGCCAGCAGTTCCTGGGACAGATTGAACACTGAAGCTTTCTTT. The genes are TRBV27 and TRBJ1-1; 7 positions agree with TRBD1. The junction had 5 bases not matched to a gene; V was cut back by 4 bases and J by 0 bases. This CDR3 is 15 amino acids long. Germline V gene sequence: CDR1 MNHEY, CDR2 SMNVEV (reference sequence).

This clonotype has more than one count but fewer than ten. The CDR3 DNA reads as TGTGCCAGCAGCTTAGTAAGGTTCCAAGAGACCCAGTACTTC. Translating it yields CASSLVRFQETQYF. J is TRBJ2-5 and V is TRBV7-2; no clear D gene. Germline CDR1 reads SGHTA; CDR2 reads FQGNSA. This CDR3 comprises 14 residues. Trimming removed 1 base from V and 1 base from J, with 7 bases in between.

This clonotype appeared a few times. This chain connects TRBV7-8 to TRBJ1-1; D is possibly TRBD1 (5 bases). This CDR3 is 15 amino acids long. Germline V gives CDR1 SGHVS, CDR2 FQNEAQ. The V end lost 1 base, the J end lost 5 bases, and 14 bases lay between the germline ends. CDR3 in amino acids: CASSLVEGRGTEAFF. CDR3 nucleotide sequence: TGTGCCAGCAGCTTAGTTGAGGGGAGGGGTACTGAAGCTTTCTTT.

This chain connects TRBV2 to TRBJ2-1; weak D call: TRBD2 (6 bases). CDR1 is SNHLY and CDR2 is FYNNEI in the germline V gene. The CDR3 is 12 amino acids. Trimming took 6 bases from V and 10 from J, leaving 13 bases between them. In DNA form, the CDR3 reads TGTGCCAGCAGGACTAGTTCGGGCGAGCAGTTCTTC. Translating it yields CASRTSSGEQFF.

This clonotype was recorded at least ten times. The genes are TRBV12-3 or TRBV12-4 and TRBJ2-1, with a weak D call TRBD1 (6 bases). This CDR3 is 15 amino acids long. The V and J ends lost 1 base and 9 bases respectively, with 16 bases between them. In nucleotides, the CDR3 is TGTGCCAGCAGTTTAGGGGGGCGACCGTTTCGTGAGCAGTTCTTC. Translation: CASSLGGRPFREQFF.